This TCR beta chain was captured in a study of T cells in localized non-small cell lung cancer (dated by TCRdb to between 2020 and 2021). Looking at the study overall: T cell repertoires of 236 early-stage NSCLC patients were analyzed, with tumors being compared against uninvolved tumor-adjacent lungs. A mean age of around 69 years was recorded for the NSCLC patients, of whom under 150 were male and 95 to 110 were female. All 250 or so NSCLC patients in the cohort were treatment-naive and had localized lung tumors that were resected. Summary of the overall study and its limitations: Uninvolved tumor-adjacent lung showed the highest T cell clonality, higher than tumor, which suggests more focused antigenic responses in the adjacent lung. A median of around 50 of the top 100 tumor clones were detected in paired uninvolved adjacent lung, and 25 to 35 of these tumor clones were also found among the top 100 clones of the paired uninvolved adjacent lung. Higher blood T cell density associated with longer overall survival, while higher adjacent-lung clonality associated with shorter survival. Since the design was exploratory, TCR variables were selected using unadjusted p-values with no false-discovery rate correction. Multi-region tumor sequencing was not performed, so intratumor heterogeneity could not be excluded.

According to the germline V gene, CDR1 reads ENHRY and CDR2 reads SYGVKD. The V and J ends are trimmed by 10 bases and 7 bases, leaving 17 bases between them. Inclusive of the bounding cysteine and phenylalanine, the CDR3 is 14 residues long. Just CDR3 DNA is preserved here, 42 bases in frame from base 1. The immunoSEQ Assay was used to sequence TCR beta CDR3 regions from DNA. The study's own analysis went as follows. To compute T cell density, TCR beta template counts were normalized to usable DNA, which was estimated by amplifying housekeeping genes. The preseqR package was used to estimate richness by extrapolating to 400,000 templates for PBMC samples and to 120,000 templates for tissue samples. Clonality was taken to be one minus Pielou's evenness. Tissue-enriched TCRs were identified by differential abundance testing using productive amino-acid clonotypes, minimum total count 5 and alpha 0.1. The Jaccard Index and the Morisita Overlap Index were used to measure how much the repertoires overlapped between compartments. TCR beta CDR3s were clustered by GLIPH together with public tetramer-defined viral CDR3s, and at least three viral sequences plus V-gene enrichment were required for viral motifs. TCRdb limited this immuneACCESS table to in-frame rearrangements with V and J called. A share of clones is missing; checked studies link under half to unresolved V genes, and the rest is unexplained. That table gives V, J and clone size, and the DNA gave D and trimming. Counted in this sample were around 50,000 clones; about 86% of them appeared once. About 2.5% of the sample is taken by the ten largest.

At diagnosis, peripheral blood, uninvolved tumor-adjacent lung and tumor were collected and stored as a combination of fresh-frozen and FFPE material. For TCR repertoire profiling, blood samples were analyzed in the form of peripheral blood mononuclear cells. About this clone: Its antigen remains unidentified. No base quality values were provided; no much bigger clone lies one nucleotide off.

The chain is made from TRBV10-3 and TRBJ1-6; TRBD1 might be the D gene, on 6 matching bases. Sequenced material: PBMCs, taken before any cancer treatment. The origin of this receptor is a man aged 40-75 years with stage II lung adenocarcinoma. The DNA is TGTGCCACTTTAGGACAGTCTTTGAATTCACCCCTCCACTTT. This encodes CATLGQSLNSPLHF.